This T cell receptor beta chain is drawn from a study of cytomegalovirus exposure and HLA in healthy donors. The CDR3 has 14 residues. CDR1 and CDR2 (germline): MNHNS, SASEGT. V trimming: 4 bases; J trimming: 5 bases; junction bases outside the gene matches: 2. The repertoire was sequenced with immunoSEQ multiplex PCR; TCRdb's copy has only in-frame clones and lacks some. The sample has about 120,000 clones; 85% to 90% are singletons. The source is a woman between 18 and 29 years old in good health and CMV-seropositive. Sequencing was carried out using PBMCs. This rearrangement joins TRBV6-1 to TRBJ1-2, with 12 bases identical to TRBD1. The CDR3 sequence: CASSAGQGAYGYTF. For the CDR3, the DNA is TGTGCCAGCAGTGCGGGACAGGGGGCGTATGGCTACACCTTC.